This is a list of T cell receptor beta chains from one sample in a study of blood T cell repertoires in COVID-19. The protocol was immunoSEQ multiplex PCR, while the TCRdb copy is restricted to in-frame clones and leaves out a portion. The table includes tens of thousands of clones, more than 80% detected once. Sample: peripheral blood. Source of these receptors: a woman aged 60-75 years with COVID-19, enrolled during active disease. Both conserved end residues are part of each CDR3. Fields, in order: clone size, D gene, J gene, V gene, CDR3 protein, CDR3 DNA. D genes are given only for firm matches. Not all rows give a size; the values are once, few, many and, for expanded clones, a class.

clone size: -
D gene: TRBD1
J gene: TRBJ2-7
V gene: TRBV5-4
CDR3 protein: CASSADRLYEQYF
CDR3 DNA: TGTGCCAGCAGCGCGGACAGGCTCTACGAGCAGTACTTC

clone size: -
D gene: -
J gene: TRBJ2-7
V gene: TRBV5-1
CDR3 protein: CASSSTLANVAFEQYF
CDR3 DNA: TGCGCCAGCAGCTCGACGCTAGCGAACGTCGCTTTTGAGCAGTACTTC

clone size: -
D gene: TRBD1
J gene: TRBJ2-5
V gene: TRBV2
CDR3 protein: CASRRQGRETQYF
CDR3 DNA: TGTGCCAGCAGACGACAGGGGAGGGAGACCCAGTACTTC

clone size: -
D gene: TRBD1
J gene: TRBJ2-1
V gene: TRBV5-1
CDR3 protein: CASSLVGTGGARPYNEQFF
CDR3 DNA: TGCGCCAGCAGCTTGGTTGGGACAGGGGGCGCGAGGCCCTACAATGAGCAGTTCTTC

clone size: -
D gene: -
J gene: TRBJ1-4
V gene: TRBV18
CDR3 protein: CASSPGWGDEKLFF
CDR3 DNA: TGTGCCAGCTCACCGGGCTGGGGGGATGAAAAACTGTTTTTT

clone size: -
D gene: TRBD2
J gene: TRBJ2-5
V gene: TRBV2
CDR3 protein: CASSSSGSVGETQYF
CDR3 DNA: TGTGCCAGCAGTTCTAGCGGGAGCGTCGGGGAGACCCAGTACTTC

clone size: -
D gene: -
J gene: TRBJ1-2
V gene: TRBV6-2/TRBV6-3
CDR3 protein: CASSQDSRLDYGYTF
CDR3 DNA: TGTGCCAGCAGTCAGGACAGCCGGCTTGACTATGGCTACACCTTC

clone size: -
D gene: -
J gene: TRBJ1-1
V gene: TRBV7-8
CDR3 protein: CASRQGAGAEAFF
CDR3 DNA: TGTGCCAGCAGACAAGGGGCAGGGGCTGAAGCTTTCTTT

clone size: once
D gene: TRBD1
J gene: TRBJ2-7
V gene: TRBV3-1/TRBV3-2
CDR3 protein: CASRYRGHSNEQYF
CDR3 DNA: TGTGCCAGCAGGTACAGGGGCCACTCTAACGAGCAGTACTTC

clone size: once
D gene: TRBD1
J gene: TRBJ1-4
V gene: TRBV7-8
CDR3 protein: CASSLAGRGDEKLFF
CDR3 DNA: TGTGCCAGCAGCTTAGCAGGCAGGGGGGATGAAAAACTGTTTTTT

clone size: -
D gene: -
J gene: TRBJ2-3
V gene: TRBV10-3
CDR3 protein: CAISGTFSDTQYF
CDR3 DNA: TGTGCCATCAGTGGAACATTTTCAGATACGCAGTATTTT

clone size: -
D gene: TRBD1
J gene: TRBJ1-2
V gene: TRBV27
CDR3 protein: CASSLSTGESYGYTF
CDR3 DNA: TGTGCCAGCAGTTTATCGACAGGGGAATCCTATGGCTACACCTTC

clone size: -
D gene: -
J gene: TRBJ1-4
V gene: TRBV19
CDR3 protein: CATNRGVGEKLFF
CDR3 DNA: TGTGCCACCAACCGGGGGGTCGGTGAAAAACTGTTTTTT

clone size: -
D gene: TRBD1
J gene: TRBJ1-5
V gene: TRBV7-2
CDR3 protein: CASSRTGSNQPQHF
CDR3 DNA: TGTGCCAGCAGCCGGACAGGGAGTAATCAGCCCCAGCATTTT

clone size: once
D gene: TRBD1
J gene: TRBJ1-1
V gene: TRBV5-1
CDR3 protein: CASSLGNHPTGGGTEAFF
CDR3 DNA: TGCGCCAGCAGCTTGGGCAATCACCCAACAGGGGGTGGCACTGAAGCTTTCTTT

clone size: -
D gene: TRBD1
J gene: TRBJ1-6
V gene: TRBV4-3
CDR3 protein: CASSQGRQGLSPLHF
CDR3 DNA: TGCGCCAGCAGCCAAGGTCGACAGGGACTCTCACCCCTCCACTTT

clone size: -
D gene: TRBD1
J gene: TRBJ1-1
V gene: TRBV27
CDR3 protein: CASSLFLGQGERGTEAFF
CDR3 DNA: TGTGCCAGCAGTTTATTTCTAGGACAGGGGGAAAGAGGCACTGAAGCTTTCTTT

clone size: -
D gene: TRBD1
J gene: TRBJ2-7
V gene: TRBV19
CDR3 protein: CASRRQTGEYEQYF
CDR3 DNA: TGTGCCAGTAGACGTCAGACAGGGGAGTACGAGCAGTACTTC

clone size: -
D gene: TRBD2
J gene: TRBJ2-7
V gene: TRBV19
CDR3 protein: CASSLAGSPPYEQYF
CDR3 DNA: TGTGCCAGTAGTTTAGCGGGGTCCCCACCCTACGAGCAGTACTTC

clone size: -
D gene: TRBD1
J gene: TRBJ2-4
V gene: TRBV27
CDR3 protein: CASSPWAGDSQYF
CDR3 DNA: TGTGCCAGCAGCCCATGGGCCGGGGACAGCCAGTACTTC

clone size: -
D gene: TRBD2
J gene: TRBJ2-6
V gene: TRBV11-2
CDR3 protein: CASSLGQGGSSGANVLTF
CDR3 DNA: TGTGCCAGCAGCTTAGGTCAGGGAGGGAGCTCTGGGGCCAACGTCCTGACTTTC

clone size: -
D gene: TRBD2
J gene: TRBJ2-2
V gene: TRBV5-6
CDR3 protein: CASSFLAGGAGELFF
CDR3 DNA: TGTGCCAGCAGCTTCCTGGCGGGAGGGGCCGGGGAGCTGTTTTTT

clone size: -
D gene: TRBD1
J gene: TRBJ1-3
V gene: TRBV5-1
CDR3 protein: CASSRGTVSGNTIYF
CDR3 DNA: TGCGCCAGCAGCCGCGGGACAGTCTCTGGAAACACCATATATTTT

clone size: -
D gene: -
J gene: TRBJ1-2
V gene: TRBV6-6
CDR3 protein: CASRREGRVVFYGYTF
CDR3 DNA: TGTGCCAGCAGGCGGGAGGGAAGGGTCGTTTTTTATGGCTACACCTTC

clone size: -
D gene: TRBD1
J gene: TRBJ1-2
V gene: TRBV11-2
CDR3 protein: CASSFTGAVDYGYTF
CDR3 DNA: TGTGCCAGCAGCTTTACAGGGGCGGTTGACTATGGCTACACCTTC

clone size: -
D gene: -
J gene: TRBJ2-5
V gene: TRBV11-2
CDR3 protein: CASSLEGSGLGETQYF
CDR3 DNA: TGTGCCAGCAGCTTAGAGGGGAGTGGCCTGGGAGAGACCCAGTACTTC

clone size: -
D gene: TRBD2
J gene: TRBJ2-5
V gene: TRBV7-2
CDR3 protein: CASSLAGGSGRYETQYF
CDR3 DNA: TGTGCCAGCAGCTTGGCGGGGGGAAGCGGGAGGTATGAGACCCAGTACTTC

clone size: -
D gene: TRBD1
J gene: TRBJ2-7
V gene: TRBV7-9
CDR3 protein: CASSPGGVSYEQYF
CDR3 DNA: TGTGCCAGCAGCCCAGGGGGCGTCTCTTACGAGCAGTACTTC

clone size: -
D gene: TRBD1
J gene: TRBJ2-1
V gene: TRBV7-2
CDR3 protein: CASSPGQGAFSYNEQFF
CDR3 DNA: TGTGCCAGCAGCCCGGGACAGGGGGCCTTCTCCTACAATGAGCAGTTCTTC

clone size: -
D gene: -
J gene: TRBJ2-3
V gene: TRBV3-1/TRBV3-2
CDR3 protein: CASSQDGVSVRTDTQYF
CDR3 DNA: TGTGCCAGCAGCCAAGATGGTGTGAGCGTACGCACAGATACGCAGTATTTT

clone size: -
D gene: -
J gene: TRBJ2-7
V gene: TRBV11-2
CDR3 protein: CASSLNFRSADYEQYF
CDR3 DNA: TGTGCCAGCAGCCTCAATTTTAGGTCGGCGGACTACGAGCAGTACTTC

clone size: once
D gene: -
J gene: TRBJ1-2
V gene: TRBV9
CDR3 protein: CASSVRGGVDYGYTF
CDR3 DNA: TGTGCCAGCAGCGTACGCGGGGGGGTCGACTATGGCTACACCTTC

clone size: -
D gene: TRBD1
J gene: TRBJ1-2
V gene: TRBV9
CDR3 protein: CASSSGTGGSGDGYTF
CDR3 DNA: TGTGCCAGCAGCTCCGGGACAGGTGGGTCGGGCGATGGCTACACCTTC

clone size: -
D gene: -
J gene: TRBJ1-5
V gene: TRBV19
CDR3 protein: CASTPSRRGVEVQPQHF
CDR3 DNA: TGTGCCAGTACCCCGTCCAGGAGGGGAGTTGAGGTTCAGCCCCAGCATTTT

clone size: -
D gene: -
J gene: TRBJ2-7
V gene: TRBV4-3
CDR3 protein: CASSQEPGYEQYF
CDR3 DNA: TGCGCCAGCAGCCAAGAACCGGGCTACGAGCAGTACTTC

clone size: -
D gene: TRBD1
J gene: TRBJ2-3
V gene: TRBV5-4
CDR3 protein: CASSKDRVPDTQYF
CDR3 DNA: TGTGCCAGCAGCAAGGACAGGGTTCCAGATACGCAGTATTTT

clone size: -
D gene: -
J gene: TRBJ2-4
V gene: TRBV4-1
CDR3 protein: CASSLLVGVIQYF
CDR3 DNA: TGCGCCAGCAGCCTCCTCGTCGGAGTCATTCAGTACTTC

clone size: -
D gene: -
J gene: TRBJ1-1
V gene: TRBV19
CDR3 protein: CASSNPETEAFF
CDR3 DNA: TGTGCCAGTAGTAACCCGGAGACTGAAGCTTTCTTT

clone size: -
D gene: -
J gene: TRBJ2-4
V gene: TRBV28
CDR3 protein: CASSFLQAWHF
CDR3 DNA: TGTGCCAGCAGTTTTTTGCAGGCTTGGCACTTC

clone size: -
D gene: -
J gene: TRBJ2-7
V gene: TRBV5-6
CDR3 protein: CASSFAGLGDEQYF
CDR3 DNA: TGTGCCAGCAGCTTCGCGGGGCTAGGCGACGAGCAGTACTTC

clone size: -
D gene: -
J gene: TRBJ1-5
V gene: TRBV12-3/TRBV12-4
CDR3 protein: CASSPGNQPQHF
CDR3 DNA: TGTGCCAGCAGTCCCGGCAATCAGCCCCAGCATTTT

clone size: -
D gene: -
J gene: TRBJ1-1
V gene: TRBV6-5
CDR3 protein: CASSYFQMNTEAFF
CDR3 DNA: TGTGCCAGCAGTTACTTCCAGATGAACACTGAAGCTTTCTTT

clone size: -
D gene: TRBD1
J gene: TRBJ1-1
V gene: TRBV6-5
CDR3 protein: CASSRDRGGTEAFF
CDR3 DNA: TGTGCCAGCAGTCGGGACAGGGGGGGCACTGAAGCTTTCTTT

clone size: -
D gene: TRBD2
J gene: TRBJ2-1
V gene: TRBV5-6
CDR3 protein: CASSPLWLAGHEQFF
CDR3 DNA: TGTGCCAGCAGTCCCCTGTGGCTAGCGGGACATGAGCAGTTCTTC

clone size: -
D gene: -
J gene: TRBJ2-3
V gene: TRBV6-5
CDR3 protein: CASSPWAGGTDTQYF
CDR3 DNA: TGTGCCAGCAGTCCTTGGGCCGGGGGCACAGATACGCAGTATTTT

clone size: -
D gene: TRBD2
J gene: TRBJ2-1
V gene: TRBV7-9
CDR3 protein: CASSFGLAGGSSYNEQFF
CDR3 DNA: TGTGCCAGCAGCTTCGGACTAGCGGGAGGGAGCTCCTACAATGAGCAGTTCTTC

clone size: -
D gene: TRBD1
J gene: TRBJ1-6
V gene: TRBV15
CDR3 protein: CATSLQPTGGSPLHF
CDR3 DNA: TGTGCCACCAGCTTACAACCAACAGGGGGCTCACCCCTCCACTTT

clone size: -
D gene: -
J gene: TRBJ1-1
V gene: TRBV6-5
CDR3 protein: CASSLTENTEAFF
CDR3 DNA: TGTGCCAGCAGTTTGACAGAGAACACTGAAGCTTTCTTT

clone size: few
D gene: TRBD1
J gene: TRBJ1-4
V gene: TRBV19
CDR3 protein: CASSPRGQVEKLFF
CDR3 DNA: TGTGCCAGTAGTCCCCGGGGACAGGTTGAAAAACTGTTTTTT

clone size: once
D gene: TRBD2
J gene: TRBJ2-1
V gene: TRBV2
CDR3 protein: CANKREGYNEQFF
CDR3 DNA: TGTGCCAATAAGCGGGAGGGATACAATGAGCAGTTCTTC

clone size: once
D gene: TRBD2
J gene: TRBJ2-5
V gene: TRBV11-2
CDR3 protein: CASSTWGGETQYF
CDR3 DNA: TGTGCCAGCAGCACTTGGGGAGGGGAGACCCAGTACTTC

clone size: -
D gene: TRBD2
J gene: TRBJ2-7
V gene: TRBV5-4
CDR3 protein: CASSSGLAGLYEQYF
CDR3 DNA: TGTGCCAGCAGCTCGGGACTAGCGGGACTCTACGAGCAGTACTTC

clone size: -
D gene: TRBD2
J gene: TRBJ2-7
V gene: TRBV7-9
CDR3 protein: CASSRTSGSYEQYF
CDR3 DNA: TGTGCCAGCAGCCGTACTAGCGGGAGCTACGAGCAGTACTTC

clone size: -
D gene: TRBD1
J gene: TRBJ1-1
V gene: TRBV7-2
CDR3 protein: CASSLTGVGTEAFF
CDR3 DNA: TGTGCCAGCAGCCTGACAGGGGTAGGCACTGAAGCTTTCTTT

clone size: -
D gene: -
J gene: TRBJ2-3
V gene: TRBV7-2
CDR3 protein: CASSLVPRDTQYF
CDR3 DNA: TGTGCCAGCAGCTTAGTACCGAGGGATACGCAGTATTTT

clone size: -
D gene: -
J gene: TRBJ2-5
V gene: TRBV14
CDR3 protein: CASSLAGELGKTQYF
CDR3 DNA: TGTGCCAGCAGCTTGGCCGGGGAGTTAGGGAAGACCCAGTACTTC

clone size: -
D gene: TRBD1
J gene: TRBJ1-5
V gene: TRBV4-1
CDR3 protein: CASSRRTGLRNQPQHF
CDR3 DNA: TGCGCCAGCAGCAGACGGACAGGGCTGCGCAATCAGCCCCAGCATTTT

clone size: -
D gene: TRBD2
J gene: TRBJ2-7
V gene: TRBV12-3/TRBV12-4
CDR3 protein: CASSFLAGDMYF
CDR3 DNA: TGTGCCAGCAGTTTTCTAGCGGGGGATATGTACTTC

clone size: -
D gene: -
J gene: TRBJ1-1
V gene: TRBV12-3/TRBV12-4
CDR3 protein: CASSWGGTEAFF
CDR3 DNA: TGTGCCAGCTCCTGGGGGGGCACTGAAGCTTTCTTT